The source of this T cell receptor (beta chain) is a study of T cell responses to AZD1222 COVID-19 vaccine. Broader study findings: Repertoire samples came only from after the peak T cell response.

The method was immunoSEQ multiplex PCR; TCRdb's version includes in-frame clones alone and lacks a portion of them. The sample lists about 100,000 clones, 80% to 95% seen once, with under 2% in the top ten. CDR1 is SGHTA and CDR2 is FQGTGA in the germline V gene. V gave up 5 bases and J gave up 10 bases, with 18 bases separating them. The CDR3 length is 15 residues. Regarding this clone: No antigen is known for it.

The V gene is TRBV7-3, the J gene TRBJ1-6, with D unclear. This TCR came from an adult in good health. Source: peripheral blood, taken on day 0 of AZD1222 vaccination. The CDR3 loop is CASSPEAGRGSPLHF. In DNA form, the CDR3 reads TGTGCCAGCAGCCCCGAGGCGGGGAGAGGCTCACCCCTCCACTTT.